This T cell receptor beta chain was found in a study of T-cell reconstitution after alpha-beta-depleted transplantation in children. Points from the study as a whole: Newly made T cells mostly supplied T-cell counts and diversity one year after transplant. At day 60, the high TCRbeta diversity found in some patients originated from recipient T cells and thymic progenitors that had survived. About two months after transplant, alpha-beta T cells reportedly came from several hundred expanded graft clones.

Comments on this clonotype: The target antigen is unknown.

As it was prepared, the TCRbeta library received unique molecular identifiers. Using its own MiXCR run on the PCR reads, TCRdb lists one record per CDR3 protein. The repertoire holds 90,000 to 120,000 distinct CDR3 sequences, with about 6.5% as singletons. This CDR3 spans 14 amino acids. Germline lookup yields CDR1 SGDLS and CDR2 YYNGEE. V was pared by 4 bases and J by 4 bases, with 6 bases of the junction left unmatched. This sample comprised PBMCs, mostly from graft donor cells, obtained 360 days after TCRalphabeta/CD19-depleted stem cell transplant. This sequence originates from a male patient between 2 and 15 years old who had a stem cell transplant for acute lymphoblastic leukemia, so the T cells may come from the graft donor. The gene calls are TRBV9 and TRBJ2-3; 7 bases are shared with TRBD1. The CDR3 nucleotides read TGTGCCAGCAGCCCAAGACAGGGAGCAGATACGCAGTATTTT. Translated, it gives CASSPRQGADTQYF.